This T cell receptor beta chain originates from a study of technical replicates of blood from a handful of donors. Using immunoSEQ multiplex PCR, the repertoire was profiled, and TCRdb retains in-frame clones only, with some absent. Of tens of thousands of clones in the sample, 90% to 95% were seen once. Germline loops: CDR1 MNHEY, CDR2 SMNVEV (reference sequence). This CDR3 region has 14 residues. J gave up 5 bases and V 2 bases, and 3 bases lay outside the gene matches. The chain uses TRBV27 and TRBJ1-5; 7 positions agree with TRBD1. This TCR was recovered from a human donor in good health. The specimen sequenced was T cells isolated from PBMCs. The CDR3 sequence: CASSLRGTDQPQHF. DNA of the CDR3: TGTGCCAGCAGTTTAAGGGGGACAGATCAGCCCCAGCATTTT.